Listed below are T cell receptor beta chains from one sample, sequenced in a study of technical replicates of blood from several donors. Repertoires were generated with immunoSEQ multiplex PCR, while TCRdb's copy carries only in-frame clones and drops some. Altogether approximately 79,000 clones are present, 85% to 95% being singletons, with the ten largest covering about 0.36%. The source material was T cells isolated from PBMCs. The receptors shown here come from a human donor in good health. The CDR3 runs from the conserved cysteine through the conserved F or W. A D gene is named only where the DNA matches it firmly. The size of a clone is reported for some rows only, either as once, few or many, or as a class for expanded clones.

v_gene: TRBV5-4
d_gene: TRBD1
j_gene: TRBJ2-3
abundance: NA
CDR3nt: TGTGCCAGCAGCGGGGGACAGGGGCGCACAGATACGCAGTATTTT
CDR3aa: CASSGGQGRTDTQYF

v_gene: TRBV29-1
d_gene: NA
j_gene: TRBJ1-1
abundance: once
CDR3nt: TGCAGCGTTGGGGACAAGGCGAACACTGAAGCTTTCTTT
CDR3aa: CSVGDKANTEAFF

v_gene: TRBV7-8
d_gene: NA
j_gene: TRBJ1-2
abundance: NA
CDR3nt: TGTGCCAGCAGCTTAGCGCCGTCGAGTCGCAGGGGCTACACCTTC
CDR3aa: CASSLAPSSRRGYTF

v_gene: TRBV9
d_gene: NA
j_gene: TRBJ2-2
abundance: NA
CDR3nt: TGTGCCAGCCGAACGGCTGCGGACACCGGGGAGCTGTTTTTT
CDR3aa: CASRTAADTGELFF

v_gene: TRBV6-6
d_gene: NA
j_gene: TRBJ2-1
abundance: NA
CDR3nt: TGTGCCAGTAAGAGCGACGCCTACAATGAGCAGTTCTTC
CDR3aa: CASKSDAYNEQFF

v_gene: TRBV6-1
d_gene: NA
j_gene: TRBJ1-1
abundance: NA
CDR3nt: TGTGCCAGCAGTCCTCGGAACACTGAAGCTTTCTTT
CDR3aa: CASSPRNTEAFF

v_gene: TRBV27
d_gene: NA
j_gene: TRBJ2-7
abundance: NA
CDR3nt: TGTGCCAGCAGTGCAGACTATCCCCTCTCCTACGAGCAGTACTTC
CDR3aa: CASSADYPLSYEQYF

v_gene: TRBV30
d_gene: TRBD2
j_gene: TRBJ2-7
abundance: NA
CDR3nt: TGTGCCTGGAGGGAAGCGGGGCCCTACGAGCAGTACTTC
CDR3aa: CAWREAGPYEQYF

v_gene: TRBV2
d_gene: NA
j_gene: TRBJ2-7
abundance: once
CDR3nt: TGTGCCAGCAGTGTACAGGAGCAGTACTTC
CDR3aa: CASSVQEQYF

v_gene: TRBV27
d_gene: NA
j_gene: TRBJ1-4
abundance: NA
CDR3nt: TGTGCCAGCAGTTTAACGGGGTATGGTGAAAAACTGTTTTTT
CDR3aa: CASSLTGYGEKLFF

v_gene: TRBV15
d_gene: NA
j_gene: TRBJ2-4
abundance: NA
CDR3nt: TGTGCCACCAGCTGGCATCTAGATCACATTCAGTACTTC
CDR3aa: CATSWHLDHIQYF

v_gene: TRBV29-1
d_gene: TRBD2
j_gene: TRBJ2-7
abundance: NA
CDR3nt: TGCAGCGTATGGGACTATAACTACGAGCAGTACTTC
CDR3aa: CSVWDYNYEQYF

v_gene: TRBV7-3
d_gene: TRBD2
j_gene: TRBJ2-2
abundance: NA
CDR3nt: TGTGCCAGCAGGGGGGGGACTAGCGTCACCGGGGAGCTGTTTTTT
CDR3aa: CASRGGTSVTGELFF

v_gene: TRBV19
d_gene: TRBD1
j_gene: TRBJ2-7
abundance: NA
CDR3nt: TGTGCCAGTAGCAAAGACAGGGACTCCTACGAGCAGTACTTC
CDR3aa: CASSKDRDSYEQYF

v_gene: TRBV11-3
d_gene: NA
j_gene: TRBJ2-5
abundance: NA
CDR3nt: TGTGCCAGCAGCTTCTACAGGGTGGAGACCCAGTACTTC
CDR3aa: CASSFYRVETQYF

v_gene: TRBV28
d_gene: NA
j_gene: TRBJ2-1
abundance: NA
CDR3nt: TGTGCCAGCAGCGAAATTGGAGATGACAATGAGCAGTTCTTC
CDR3aa: CASSEIGDDNEQFF

v_gene: TRBV27
d_gene: TRBD1
j_gene: TRBJ1-1
abundance: NA
CDR3nt: TGTGCCAGCAGTTTACAGGGGGCTTACACTGAAGCTTTCTTT
CDR3aa: CASSLQGAYTEAFF

v_gene: TRBV7-8
d_gene: NA
j_gene: TRBJ2-3
abundance: NA
CDR3nt: TGTGCCAGCAGCTTAGATGGCCACCGTACAGATACGCAGTATTTT
CDR3aa: CASSLDGHRTDTQYF

v_gene: TRBV7-2
d_gene: NA
j_gene: TRBJ1-2
abundance: NA
CDR3nt: TGTGCCAGCGCACGGGGTACAGACAGGAAAGGTGGCTACACCTTC
CDR3aa: CASARGTDRKGGYTF

v_gene: TRBV19
d_gene: NA
j_gene: TRBJ1-1
abundance: NA
CDR3nt: TGTGCCAGTCGGGGGGGCAGATGGAACACTGAAGCTTTCTTT
CDR3aa: CASRGGRWNTEAFF

v_gene: TRBV30
d_gene: NA
j_gene: TRBJ1-3
abundance: few
CDR3nt: TGTGCCTGGGACAGCAGCTCTGGAAACACCATATATTTT
CDR3aa: CAWDSSSGNTIYF

v_gene: TRBV15
d_gene: NA
j_gene: TRBJ1-1
abundance: NA
CDR3nt: TGTGCCACCAGCAGAGATCGGTTGAACACTGAAGCTTTCTTT
CDR3aa: CATSRDRLNTEAFF

v_gene: TRBV19
d_gene: NA
j_gene: TRBJ2-7
abundance: NA
CDR3nt: TGTGCCAGTAAAGTCTCGGCGGGTCTATCCTACGAGCAGTACTTC
CDR3aa: CASKVSAGLSYEQYF

v_gene: TRBV4-1
d_gene: NA
j_gene: TRBJ1-2
abundance: NA
CDR3nt: TGCGCCAGCAGCCAAGAAGGGGTGGGTAACTATGGCTACACCTTC
CDR3aa: CASSQEGVGNYGYTF

v_gene: TRBV9
d_gene: TRBD2
j_gene: TRBJ2-7
abundance: NA
CDR3nt: TGTGCCAGCAGCCCGGGAGGGTACGAGCAGTACTTC
CDR3aa: CASSPGGYEQYF

v_gene: TRBV7-2
d_gene: TRBD2
j_gene: TRBJ2-2
abundance: NA
CDR3nt: TGTGCCAGCAGCCCCCGGGGAGGGGGGACTAGCGGGAGCACCGGGGAGCTGTTTTTT
CDR3aa: CASSPRGGGTSGSTGELFF

v_gene: TRBV9
d_gene: NA
j_gene: TRBJ2-2
abundance: NA
CDR3nt: TGTGCCAGCAGCCCCAGAACCTTCGGGGAGCTGTTTTTT
CDR3aa: CASSPRTFGELFF

v_gene: TRBV9
d_gene: NA
j_gene: TRBJ2-1
abundance: NA
CDR3nt: TGTGCCAGCAGCGTGTCCGCCTACAATGAGCAGTTCTTC
CDR3aa: CASSVSAYNEQFF

v_gene: TRBV9
d_gene: NA
j_gene: TRBJ2-7
abundance: NA
CDR3nt: TGTGCCAGCAGCGTAGATATCGGACAGTCCTACGAGCAGTACTTC
CDR3aa: CASSVDIGQSYEQYF

v_gene: TRBV28
d_gene: NA
j_gene: TRBJ2-6
abundance: NA
CDR3nt: TGTGCCAGCAGGGGGAGAGGGGCCAACGTCCTGACTTTC
CDR3aa: CASRGRGANVLTF

v_gene: TRBV10-3
d_gene: NA
j_gene: TRBJ2-5
abundance: NA
CDR3nt: TGTGCCATCAGTGACTCCGTCTTGGAGACCCAGTACTTC
CDR3aa: CAISDSVLETQYF